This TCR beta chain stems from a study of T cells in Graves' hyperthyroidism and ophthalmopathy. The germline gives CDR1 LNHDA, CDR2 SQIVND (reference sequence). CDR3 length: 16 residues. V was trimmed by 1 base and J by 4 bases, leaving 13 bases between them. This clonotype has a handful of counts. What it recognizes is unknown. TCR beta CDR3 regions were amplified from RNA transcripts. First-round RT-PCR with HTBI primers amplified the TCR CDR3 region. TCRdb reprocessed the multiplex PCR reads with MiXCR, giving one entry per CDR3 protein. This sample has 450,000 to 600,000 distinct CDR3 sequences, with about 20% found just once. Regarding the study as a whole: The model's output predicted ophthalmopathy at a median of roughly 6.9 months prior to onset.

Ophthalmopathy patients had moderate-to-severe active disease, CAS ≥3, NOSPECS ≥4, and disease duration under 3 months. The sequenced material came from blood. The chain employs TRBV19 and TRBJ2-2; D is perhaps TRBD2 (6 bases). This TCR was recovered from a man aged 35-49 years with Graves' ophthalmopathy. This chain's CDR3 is CASSIGHAGSTGELFF. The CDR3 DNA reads TGTGCCAGTAGTATAGGACACGCGGGATCCACCGGGGAGCTGTTTTTT.